This TCR beta chain stems from a study of blood T cell repertoires in COVID-19. As handled by the study authors: Estimation of nucleated cell counts was performed using reference gene primer amplification. The repertoire was sequenced with immunoSEQ multiplex PCR; TCRdb's copy has only in-frame clones and lacks some. V, J and clone size reflect that table, while D and trimming were determined from the DNA. The sample has under 400,000 clones, over 75% seen once; the top ten hold over 9.5%. Enrollment of patients from Seattle took place during active infection, with longitudinal follow-up. Trimming removed 4 bases from V and 0 bases from J, with 19 bases in between. From germline, CDR1 is SGHVS and CDR2 FNYEAQ. The CDR3 sequence is 18 residues long.

The clonotype originates from a woman aged 25 to 39 with COVID-19, enrolled during active disease. V usage is TRBV7-6 and J usage is TRBJ2-1; tentative D call: TRBD2 (6 bases). Sequencing input: peripheral blood. The CDR3 sequence: CASSSFAAATSSYNEQFF. Here the CDR3 DNA reads TGTGCCAGCAGCTCCTTCGCGGCCGCGACTAGCTCCTACAATGAGCAGTTCTTC.